This section outlines one TCR beta chain sequence together with its context. As handled by the study authors: Reference gene primer amplification gave estimated nucleated cell counts. The assay was immunoSEQ multiplex PCR, and TCRdb's table has in-frame clones only and misses some. Clonal size and the V and J genes are those of that table, whereas D and trimming came from the DNA. Among 40,000 to 45,000 clones listed, around 76% were seen once. The source of the sample is a study of blood T cell repertoires in COVID-19. The ends were cut back, 3 bases at V and 0 bases at J, with 6 bases in the middle. The CDR3 length is 15 residues. CDR1 and CDR2 (germline): SGHAT, FQNNGV.

Specimen: peripheral blood. The gene calls are TRBV11-2 and TRBJ1-6; no clear D gene. The origin of this receptor is an older man with acute or convalescent COVID-19. CDR3 sequence: CASSLGSSYNSPLHF. For the CDR3, the DNA is TGTGCCAGCAGCTTGGGGAGCTCCTATAATTCACCCCTCCACTTT.